This T cell receptor (beta chain) was captured by sequencing in a study of lymphopenia after photon versus proton radiotherapy. Points from the study as a whole: Survival link was tested only in deceased patients; proton benefit remains a possibility. Post-nadir diversity loss with photons came from oligoclonal expansion, particularly CD8+ Temra cells. Relative stability marked proton patients; photon patients lost diversity and naive cells. Post-nadir TCR diversity decline inversely tracked overall survival among those who died.

As regards this clone: Its antigen is undetermined.

Only in-frame clones appear in the TCRdb table, and some are missing; sequencing was by immunoSEQ multiplex PCR. The sample carries some 76,000 clones, about 90% recorded once. This CDR3 has 15 amino acids. CDR1 and CDR2 from the germline V gene are SGHTA and FQGNSA. Trimming took off 5 bases at V and 0 bases at J, with 13 bases between the two ends. The clonotype was recovered from a woman aged 35 to 49 with cholangiocarcinoma. The rearrangement links TRBV7-2 to TRBJ1-1; perhaps TRBD1 as D (6 bases). This specimen was peripheral blood, taken from a patient treated with photon-based radiotherapy. The chain's CDR3 is CASSPFTGMNTEAFF. Written as DNA, the CDR3 is TGTGCCAGCAGCCCATTCACAGGGATGAACACTGAAGCTTTCTTT.